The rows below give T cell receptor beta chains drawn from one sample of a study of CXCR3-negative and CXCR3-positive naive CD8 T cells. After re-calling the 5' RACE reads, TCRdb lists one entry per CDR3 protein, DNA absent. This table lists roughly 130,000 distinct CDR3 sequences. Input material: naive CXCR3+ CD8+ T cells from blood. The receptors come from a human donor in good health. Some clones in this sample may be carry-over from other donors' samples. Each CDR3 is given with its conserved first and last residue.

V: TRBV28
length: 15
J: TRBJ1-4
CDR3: CASSILDILGEKLFF

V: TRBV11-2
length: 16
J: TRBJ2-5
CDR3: CASSGGLQGGQETQYF

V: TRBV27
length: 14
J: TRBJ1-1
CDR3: CASSKTEMNTEAFF

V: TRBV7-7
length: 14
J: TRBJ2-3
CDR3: CASSLDTVTDTQYF

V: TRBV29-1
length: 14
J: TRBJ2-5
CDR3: CSVDGLAVGETQYF

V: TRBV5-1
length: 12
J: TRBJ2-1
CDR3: CASSLEGFGQFF

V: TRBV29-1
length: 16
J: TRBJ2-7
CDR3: CSVDGTSGSQPYEQYF

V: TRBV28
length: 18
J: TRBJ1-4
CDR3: CASSPSPTTAGLGEKLFF

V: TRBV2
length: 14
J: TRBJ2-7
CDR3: CASSENRMNYEQYF

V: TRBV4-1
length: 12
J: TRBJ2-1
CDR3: CASSQGTGKQFF

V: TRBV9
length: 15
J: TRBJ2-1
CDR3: CASSASGIGGNEQFF

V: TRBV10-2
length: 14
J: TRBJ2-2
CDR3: CASGLAGDTGELFF

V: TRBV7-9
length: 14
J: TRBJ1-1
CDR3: CASSSFQGDTEAFF

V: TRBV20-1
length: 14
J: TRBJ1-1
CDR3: CSAKATGGDTEAFF

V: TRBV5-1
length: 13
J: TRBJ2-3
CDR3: CASRKRDTDTQYF

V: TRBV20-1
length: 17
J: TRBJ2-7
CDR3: CSARPPPSGTGDYEQYF